Following are 8 T cell receptor beta chains from one sample sequenced in a study of T cell responses to AZD1222 COVID-19 vaccine (dated by TCRdb to 2020 to 2023). Library construction relied on the immunoSEQ multiplex PCR assay. As stored in TCRdb, this immuneACCESS dataset retains in-frame rearrangements with V and J assigned. A fraction of the clones does not appear; measured against another copy, unresolved V genes explain less than half of the discrepancy, and the remainder lacks a known reason. This sample lists under 130,000 clones; roughly 90% were detected once. The ten largest account for roughly 1.2% of the sample. The time point label, read with the paper, signifies: baseline before first vaccination. The source material was peripheral blood, sampled on day 0 of AZD1222 vaccination. Receptors were obtained from an adult in good health.

The gene calls are TRBV7-8 and TRBJ1-6; 8 bases are shared with TRBD1. The junction had 12 bases not matched to a gene; V was cut back by 5 bases and J by 9 bases. Germline lookup yields CDR1 SGHVS and CDR2 FQNEAQ. CDR3 length: 16 amino acids. Here the CDR3 reads CASSTSTGTGASPLHF. CDR3 DNA sequence: TGTGCCAGCAGCACCTCCACCGGGACAGGAGCTTCACCCCTCCACTTT.

A single count supports this clone. The chain joins TRBV11-3 to TRBJ2-3, with 8 positions matching TRBD2. J was trimmed by 4 bases and V by 3 bases; bases with no gene match: 6. CDR3 length equals 15 residues. Germline V lookup: CDR1 SGHNT, CDR2 YENEEA. The CDR3 bases are TGTGCCAGCAGCTTGCGGGGGGTTGTGGCAGATACGCAGTATTTT. The encoded protein is CASSLRGVVADTQYF. Full variable domain (remainder filled in from reference TRBV11-3 and TRBJ2-3): EAGVVQSPRYKIIEKKQPVAFWCNPISGHNTLYWYLQNLGQGPELLIRYENEEAVDDSQLPKDRFSAERLKGVDSTLKIQPAELGDSAVYLCASSLRGVVADTQYFGPGTRLTVL.

The chain employs TRBV3-1 (or the pseudogene TRBV3-2) and TRBJ2-5; the D gene is possibly TRBD1 (6 bases). Germline V gene lookup returns CDR1 LGHDT and CDR2 YNNKEL (reference sequence). CDR3 length equals 14 residues. V gave up 1 base and J gave up 1 base, with 7 bases separating them. The CDR3 nucleotides read TGTGCCAGCAGCCAAGGGACAGTCCAAGAGACCCAGTACTTC. Translated, it gives CASSQGTVQETQYF.

The genes are TRBV3-1 (or the pseudogene TRBV3-2) and TRBJ1-2; 7 bases are a match to TRBD1. After removal of 4 bases from V and 2 bases from J, the junction contained 7 bases not matched to a gene. Germline V lookup: CDR1 LGHDT, CDR2 YNNKEL (reference sequence). This CDR3 comprises 15 residues. CDR3 DNA: TGTGCCAGCAGCCCCCACGGGACAGAGAACTATGGCTACACCTTC. Its translation is CASSPHGTENYGYTF.

This clone was seen a single time. The chain uses TRBV30 and TRBJ1-5, with D perhaps TRBD1 (6 bases). Germline V gene sequence: CDR1 GTSNPN, CDR2 SVGIG (reference sequence). The CDR3 is 15 amino acids. Between the trimmed V and J ends, which lost 3 bases and 0 bases, there was a span of 12 bases. The CDR3 DNA is TGTGCCTGGAGCGGCAGGGGATTTAGCAATCAGCCCCAGCATTTT. The encoded protein is CAWSGRGFSNQPQHF.

V is TRBV6-5 and J is TRBJ1-2, with 7 bases aligning to TRBD1. CDR3 length: 12 residues. Germline trimming cut 6 bases from V and 5 bases from J; bases unmatched to any gene: 3. Germline CDR1 and CDR2: MNHEY and SVGAGI. CDR3 sequence reads: CASRETGYGYTF. CDR3 nucleotides: TGTGCCAGCAGGGAGACAGGGTATGGCTACACCTTC.

This clone was detected once. The chain joins TRBV19 to TRBJ1-2; D is uncertain. The germline CDR1 and CDR2 sequences are LNHDA and SQIVND (reference sequence). With 6 bases removed from V and 4 bases from J, the gap between germline ends came to 9 bases. This CDR3 has 12 residues. The CDR3 DNA is TGTGCCAGTAGAACTAGGAGCTATGGCTACACCTTC. As protein: CASRTRSYGYTF.

The genes are TRBV7-2 and TRBJ2-3; TRBD1 or TRBD2 may be the D gene (6 bases each). V dropped 4 bases and J dropped 1 base, with 15 bases sitting between them. The CDR3 is 16 residues long. Germline CDR1 SGHTA, CDR2 FQGNSA. The CDR3 sequence: CASSSLGGGGTDTQYF. The CDR3, as DNA: TGTGCCAGCAGCTCCCTCGGGGGCGGGGGCACAGATACGCAGTATTTT.